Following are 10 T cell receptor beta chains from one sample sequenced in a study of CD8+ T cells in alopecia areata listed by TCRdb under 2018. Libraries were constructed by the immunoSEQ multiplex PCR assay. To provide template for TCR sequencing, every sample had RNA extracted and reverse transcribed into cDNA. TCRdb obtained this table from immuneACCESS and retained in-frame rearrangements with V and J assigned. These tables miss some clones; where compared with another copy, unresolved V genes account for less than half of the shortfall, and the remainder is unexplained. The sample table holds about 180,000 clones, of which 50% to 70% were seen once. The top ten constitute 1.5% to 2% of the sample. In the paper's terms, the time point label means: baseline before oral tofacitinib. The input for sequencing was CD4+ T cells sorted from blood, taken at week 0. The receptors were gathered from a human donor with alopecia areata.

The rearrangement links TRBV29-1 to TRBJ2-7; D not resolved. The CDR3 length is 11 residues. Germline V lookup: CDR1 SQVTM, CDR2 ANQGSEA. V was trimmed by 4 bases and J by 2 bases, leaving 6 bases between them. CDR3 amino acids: CSVVYTYEQYF. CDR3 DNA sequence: TGCAGCGTTGTCTACACCTACGAGCAGTACTTC.

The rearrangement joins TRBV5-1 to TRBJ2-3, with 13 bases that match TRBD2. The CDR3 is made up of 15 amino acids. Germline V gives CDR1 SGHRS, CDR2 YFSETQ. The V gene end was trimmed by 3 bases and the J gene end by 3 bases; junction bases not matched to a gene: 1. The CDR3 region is CASSSGLAGTDTQYF. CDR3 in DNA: TGCGCCAGCAGCTCGGGACTAGCGGGGACAGATACGCAGTATTTT.

The CDR3 protein is CASSRGGGGRNEQFF. The DNA of the CDR3 is TGCGCCAGCAGCCGAGGAGGCGGGGGGCGGAATGAGCAGTTCTTC. V is TRBV4-3 and J is TRBJ2-1; 8 nucleotides line up with TRBD2. The CDR3 covers 15 residues. V lost 4 bases to trimming and J lost 7 bases; unmatched junction nucleotides: 9. In germline, CDR1 is LGHNA, CDR2 YSLEER.

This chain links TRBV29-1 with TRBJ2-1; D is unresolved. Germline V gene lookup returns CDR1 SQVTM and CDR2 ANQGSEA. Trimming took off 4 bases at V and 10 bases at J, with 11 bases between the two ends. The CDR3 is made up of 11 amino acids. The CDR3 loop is CSVVVLWEQFF. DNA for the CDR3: TGCAGCGTTGTCGTGTTGTGGGAGCAGTTCTTC.

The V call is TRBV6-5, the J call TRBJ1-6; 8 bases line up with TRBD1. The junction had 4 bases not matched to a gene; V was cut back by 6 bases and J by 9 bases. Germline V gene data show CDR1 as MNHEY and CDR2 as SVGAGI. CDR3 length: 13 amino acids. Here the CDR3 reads CASRDRVSSPLHF. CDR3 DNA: TGTGCCAGCAGGGACAGGGTTAGTTCACCCCTCCACTTT.

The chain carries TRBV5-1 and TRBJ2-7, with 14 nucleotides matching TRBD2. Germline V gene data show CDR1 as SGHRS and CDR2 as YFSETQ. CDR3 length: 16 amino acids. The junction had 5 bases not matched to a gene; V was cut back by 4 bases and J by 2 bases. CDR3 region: CASSHRTSGGTYEQYF. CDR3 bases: TGCGCCAGCAGCCATAGGACTAGCGGGGGGACCTACGAGCAGTACTTC.

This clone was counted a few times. Here the CDR3 reads CASRDSRSPSTDTQYF. The DNA for the CDR3 is TGTGCCAGCAGGGACTCTCGAAGCCCTAGCACAGATACGCAGTATTTT. The chain is built from TRBV2 and TRBJ2-3; the D gene is possibly TRBD2 (5 bases). V lost 6 bases, J lost 0 bases, and 16 bases lay in between. Germline lookup yields CDR1 SNHLY and CDR2 FYNNEI. This CDR3 contains 16 residues.

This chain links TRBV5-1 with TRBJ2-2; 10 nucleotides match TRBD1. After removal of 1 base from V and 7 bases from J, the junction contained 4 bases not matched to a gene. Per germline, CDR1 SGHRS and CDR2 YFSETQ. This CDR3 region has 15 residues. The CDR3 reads CASSLTTGGNGELFF. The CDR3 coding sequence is TGCGCCAGCAGCTTGACGACAGGGGGCAACGGGGAGCTGTTTTTT. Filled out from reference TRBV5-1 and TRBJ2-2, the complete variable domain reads KAGVTQTPRYLIKTRGQQVTLSCSPISGHRSVSWYQQTPGQGLQFLFEYFSETQRNKGNFPGRFSGRQFSNSRSEMNVSTLELGDSALYLCASSLTTGGNGELFFGEGSRLTVL.

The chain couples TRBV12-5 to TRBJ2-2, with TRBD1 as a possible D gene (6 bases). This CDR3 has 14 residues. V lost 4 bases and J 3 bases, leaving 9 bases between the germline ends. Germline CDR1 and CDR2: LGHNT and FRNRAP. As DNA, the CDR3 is TGTGCTAGTGGTTCCGGACAGTACACCGGGGAGCTGTTTTTT. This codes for CASGSGQYTGELFF.

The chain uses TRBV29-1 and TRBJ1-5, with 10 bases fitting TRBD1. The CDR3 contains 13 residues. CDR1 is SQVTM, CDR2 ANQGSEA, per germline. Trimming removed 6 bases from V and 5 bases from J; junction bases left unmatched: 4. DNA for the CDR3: TGCAGCGTCGGGACAGGGGCAGATCAGCCCCAGCATTTT. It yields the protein CSVGTGADQPQHF. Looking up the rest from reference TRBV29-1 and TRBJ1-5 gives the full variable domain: SAVISQKPSRDICQRGTSLTIQCQVDSQVTMMFWYRQQPGQSLTLIATANQGSEATYESGFVIDKFPISRPNLTFSTLTVSNMSPEDSSIYLCSVGTGADQPQHFGDGTRLSIL.